The clone carrying this T cell receptor (beta chain) has just a few counts. The antigen remains unidentified. From the 5' RACE reads, TCRdb called clonotypes with MiXCR, one entry per CDR3 protein. The profile shows 350,000 or so distinct CDR3 sequences, approximately 15% of them singletons. These data originate in a study of CD8 T cells in ankylosing spondylitis. General study points: Reportedly, significant enrichment of disease-linked clones occurred in matched ankylosing spondylitis synovial fluid. Clones linked with disease were CD8+ and fairly uncommon in the peripheral blood. Previously reported in reactive arthritis synovial fluid and blood were some of the motif variants.

With 7 bases clipped from V and 5 bases from J, the junction kept 3 bases outside the gene matches. The CDR3 covers 12 residues. Germline CDR1 is SGHAT and CDR2 is FQNNGV. This receptor was obtained from a male donor with ankylosing spondylitis or in good health (not recorded which). Sequenced: blood, either unsorted or a sorted T cell fraction (not recorded which). The rearrangement joins TRBV11-2 to TRBJ2-3; 7 bases align to TRBD1. The CDR3 is CASTYRGDTQYF. In nucleotides, the CDR3 is TGTGCCAGCACGTACAGGGGAGATACGCAGTATTTT.